A selection of T cell receptor beta chains follows, all from one sample in a study of spatial heterogeneity in lung cancer. TCRdb re-called the 5' RACE reads with MiXCR, one entry per CDR3 protein. Among some 110,000 distinct CDR3 sequences listed, 12% were seen once. Sequenced here: PBMCs, sampled at follow-up. Source of these receptors: a male donor with early-stage non-small cell lung cancer. CDR3s include the opening cysteine and the closing phenylalanine or tryptophan. Fields, in order: clone size, J gene, V gene, D gene, CDR3 DNA, CDR3 protein. A D gene is named only where the DNA matches it firmly. Clone size is stated in some rows and not others, as once, few, many or a class when expanded.

clone_size: -; j_call: TRBJ1-5; v_call: TRBV20-1; d_call: TRBD1; cdr3_nt: TGCAGTGCCCGGGACCGGGACAGGGGCCCCAATCAGCCCCAGCATTTT; cdr3_aa: CSARDRDRGPNQPQHF
clone_size: many; j_call: TRBJ1-1; v_call: TRBV20-1; d_call: -; cdr3_nt: TGCAGGGTTCAGGTTTGGCGGAACACTGAAGCTTTCTTT; cdr3_aa: CRVQVWRNTEAFF
clone_size: few; j_call: TRBJ1-1; v_call: TRBV18; d_call: -; cdr3_nt: TGTGCCAGCTCACCTAGACAGCTTGAAGCTTTCTTT; cdr3_aa: CASSPRQLEAFF
clone_size: many; j_call: TRBJ2-2; v_call: TRBV4-3; d_call: -; cdr3_nt: TGCGCCAGCAGCCAAGATCGTCGGGGGCCCACCGGGGAGCTGTTTTTT; cdr3_aa: CASSQDRRGPTGELFF
clone_size: -; j_call: TRBJ1-4; v_call: TRBV20-1; d_call: -; cdr3_nt: TGCAGTGCTAGAGATCTCAGAGGACAGACAGAAAAACTGTTTTTT; cdr3_aa: CSARDLRGQTEKLFF
clone_size: many; j_call: TRBJ2-3; v_call: TRBV20-1; d_call: TRBD2; cdr3_nt: TGCAGTGCTAGACCTCTGACTAGCGGGGGTTCAGATACGCAGTATTTT; cdr3_aa: CSARPLTSGGSDTQYF
clone_size: few; j_call: TRBJ1-4; v_call: TRBV5-1; d_call: TRBD1; cdr3_nt: TGCGCCAGCAGTCGGGACAGTGAGAAACTGTTTTTT; cdr3_aa: CASSRDSEKLFF
clone_size: few; j_call: TRBJ2-5; v_call: TRBV5-1; d_call: -; cdr3_nt: TGCGCCAGCAGCTCCGGGACATTACAAGAGACCCAGTACTTC; cdr3_aa: CASSSGTLQETQYF
clone_size: -; j_call: TRBJ1-5; v_call: TRBV19; d_call: -; cdr3_nt: TGTGCCAGTAGTACCGGACAGTTCCATCAGCCCCAGCATTTT; cdr3_aa: CASSTGQFHQPQHF
clone_size: few; j_call: TRBJ2-7; v_call: TRBV27; d_call: -; cdr3_nt: TGTGCCAGCAGTTTCGGGAGCGGCGAGCAGTACTTC; cdr3_aa: CASSFGSGEQYF
clone_size: -; j_call: TRBJ2-2; v_call: TRBV19; d_call: TRBD1; cdr3_nt: TGTGCCAGTCGGGCTGGGACAGCGAACACCGGGGAGCTGTTTTTT; cdr3_aa: CASRAGTANTGELFF
clone_size: -; j_call: TRBJ2-3; v_call: TRBV7-9; d_call: TRBD1; cdr3_nt: TGTGCCAGCAGCTTAAAATCCAGACAGGGAAGCACAGATACGCAGTATTTT; cdr3_aa: CASSLKSRQGSTDTQYF
clone_size: -; j_call: TRBJ1-5; v_call: TRBV7-2; d_call: -; cdr3_nt: TGTGCCAGCAGCTTAGTTGGGGGGAATAGCAATCAGCCCCAGCATTTT; cdr3_aa: CASSLVGGNSNQPQHF
clone_size: -; j_call: TRBJ2-5; v_call: TRBV28; d_call: TRBD2; cdr3_nt: TGTGCCAGCACCCCTGGGGGAGCGGGGGGGCCAGAGACCCAGTACTTC; cdr3_aa: CASTPGGAGGPETQYF
clone_size: -; j_call: TRBJ2-7; v_call: TRBV4-1; d_call: -; cdr3_nt: TGCGCCAGCAGCCAAGACCCGGGGGACTCCTACGAGCAGTACTTC; cdr3_aa: CASSQDPGDSYEQYF
clone_size: -; j_call: TRBJ2-3; v_call: TRBV7-3; d_call: -; cdr3_nt: TGTGCCAGCAGCGACCGTTACGGCGGGCCAGATACGCAGTATTTT; cdr3_aa: CASSDRYGGPDTQYF
clone_size: many; j_call: TRBJ1-1; v_call: TRBV7-2; d_call: TRBD1; cdr3_nt: TGTGCCAGCAGCCCACAGGGGGCAGGCACTGAAGCTTTCTTT; cdr3_aa: CASSPQGAGTEAFF
clone_size: many; j_call: TRBJ2-2; v_call: TRBV9; d_call: -; cdr3_nt: TGTGCCAGCACGGGTAGTGACACCGGGGAGCTGTTTTTT; cdr3_aa: CASTGSDTGELFF
clone_size: few; j_call: TRBJ1-1; v_call: TRBV7-8; d_call: -; cdr3_nt: TGTGCCAGCAGCTACAGGGCGGTGGCTGAAGCTTTCTTT; cdr3_aa: CASSYRAVAEAFF
clone_size: many; j_call: TRBJ2-7; v_call: TRBV29-1; d_call: TRBD2; cdr3_nt: TGCAGCGTGGCTCTTGAGGAGCGGGGGAAGCAGTACTTC; cdr3_aa: CSVALEERGKQYF
clone_size: -; j_call: TRBJ1-5; v_call: TRBV12-3/TRBV12-4; d_call: -; cdr3_nt: TGTGCCAGCAGTTTAGCGGGTAGGGACCAGCCCCAGCATTTT; cdr3_aa: CASSLAGRDQPQHF
clone_size: -; j_call: TRBJ1-1; v_call: TRBV12-5; d_call: -; cdr3_nt: TGTGCTAGTGGCCTTGACGAGGGGACTGAAGCTTTCTTT; cdr3_aa: CASGLDEGTEAFF
clone_size: few; j_call: TRBJ2-2; v_call: TRBV11-2; d_call: TRBD1; cdr3_nt: TGTGCCAGCAGCTTGGCCGGGACAGGGAGCACCGGGGAGCTGTTTTTT; cdr3_aa: CASSLAGTGSTGELFF
clone_size: -; j_call: TRBJ2-7; v_call: TRBV11-2; d_call: -; cdr3_nt: TGTGCCAGCAGCTTAGACTTCGGGGACGAGCAGTACTTC; cdr3_aa: CASSLDFGDEQYF
clone_size: many; j_call: TRBJ2-7; v_call: TRBV29-1; d_call: -; cdr3_nt: TGCAGCGTTCTCGGGACGGAGGACTACGAGCAGTACTTC; cdr3_aa: CSVLGTEDYEQYF
clone_size: few; j_call: TRBJ2-2; v_call: TRBV24-1; d_call: -; cdr3_nt: TGTGCCACCAGTGATCGCCCCACCGGGGAGCTGTTTTTT; cdr3_aa: CATSDRPTGELFF
clone_size: -; j_call: TRBJ2-5; v_call: TRBV29-1; d_call: -; cdr3_nt: TGCAGCGTAGCACAGGGCGGAGAGACCCAGTACTTC; cdr3_aa: CSVAQGGETQYF
clone_size: -; j_call: TRBJ2-7; v_call: TRBV29-1; d_call: TRBD1; cdr3_nt: TGCAGCGTGGGGACAGCGCCATCCTACGAGCAGTACTTC; cdr3_aa: CSVGTAPSYEQYF
clone_size: few; j_call: TRBJ1-2; v_call: TRBV28; d_call: -; cdr3_nt: TGTGCCAGCAGCCCCCACACCTATGGCTACACCTTC; cdr3_aa: CASSPHTYGYTF
clone_size: few; j_call: TRBJ1-5; v_call: TRBV20-1; d_call: -; cdr3_nt: TGCAGTGCTAGCAGGGGAGGAAGCAATCAGCCCCAGCATTTT; cdr3_aa: CSASRGGSNQPQHF
clone_size: -; j_call: TRBJ1-5; v_call: TRBV2; d_call: -; cdr3_nt: TGTGCCAGCAGCCCTCCGGACTCCCCACAAATGAGGCCCCAGCGTTTT; cdr3_aa: CASSPPDSPQMRPQRF
clone_size: medium-sized; j_call: TRBJ2-1; v_call: TRBV4-1; d_call: TRBD2; cdr3_nt: TGCGCCAGCAGCCAAGCGGGGGGGCCAAGGTTCTTC; cdr3_aa: CASSQAGGPRFF
clone_size: few; j_call: TRBJ2-6; v_call: TRBV20-1; d_call: -; cdr3_nt: TGCAGTGCTAGCCCCTCCTCTGGGGCCAACGTCCTGACTTTC; cdr3_aa: CSASPSSGANVLTF